The entry that follows covers one T cell receptor (beta chain) sequence. The data were taken from a study of blood T cell repertoires in COVID-19. About the study: Samples of COVID-19 (acute and convalescent) were obtained from the United States, Italy and Spain. From T cells, B-cell-depleted T cells, or PBMCs came the material, which was cDNA or gDNA.

Germline CDR1 reads KGHSH; CDR2 reads LQKENI. This CDR3 is built from 18 residues. Trimming cost V 4 bases and J 0 bases; bases outside gene matches: 13. Study processing details: Reference gene primer amplification gave nucleated cell count estimates. Sequencing was performed with immunoSEQ multiplex PCR; in TCRdb, only in-frame clones are kept and a portion is missing. That table supplies the V and J calls and clone size; D and trimming were determined from the DNA. The profile shows roughly 100,000 clones, 87% of them singletons. The Seattle patients, enrolled during active infection, were followed longitudinally.

Material: peripheral blood. This receptor was obtained from a woman aged 45-65 years with COVID-19, enrolled during active disease. The chain employs TRBV18 and TRBJ1-1, with TRBD1 identical over 8 bases. The CDR3 sequence is CASSLTGTGRFMNTEAFF. Written as DNA, the CDR3 is TGTGCCAGCTCACTCACCGGGACAGGTCGGTTTATGAACACTGAAGCTTTCTTT.